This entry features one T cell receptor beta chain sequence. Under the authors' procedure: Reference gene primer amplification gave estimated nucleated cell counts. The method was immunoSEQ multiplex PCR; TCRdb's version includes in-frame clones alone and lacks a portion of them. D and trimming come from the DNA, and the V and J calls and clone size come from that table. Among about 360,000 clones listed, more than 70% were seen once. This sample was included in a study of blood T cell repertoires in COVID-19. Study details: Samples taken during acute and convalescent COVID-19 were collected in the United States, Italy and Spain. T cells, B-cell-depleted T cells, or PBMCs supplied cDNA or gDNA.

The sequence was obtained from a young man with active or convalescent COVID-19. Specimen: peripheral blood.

CDR3 nucleotide sequence: TGTGCCAGCAGCCAAGGGACTCCGGCTGGGGAGCTGTTTTTT. It specifies CASSQGTPAGELFF. This chain links TRBV14 with TRBJ2-2; D may be TRBD2 (5 bases). V was clipped by 1 base and J by 8 bases, with 11 bases between them. Germline assignment: CDR1 SGHDN and CDR2 FVKESK. The length of the CDR3 is 14 residues.